Included here is one T cell receptor beta chain sequence, with context. As yet, its antigen is unknown. The data were taken from a study of cytotoxic CD8 clonotypes in ibrutinib-treated CLL. Study overall: The group held under twelve relapsed/refractory and about 15 treatment-naive patients, with some 17 IGHV unmutated. Response samples were taken after a median around 11 months of treatment, range 6 to 36.

Study-wide findings and caveats: Public clonotypes were seen rarely and were contracted or stable on treatment.

Data came from immunoSEQ multiplex PCR; TCRdb stores just in-frame clones and leaves some out. The data contain some 150,000 clones, 60% to 85% of them singletons. This specimen consisted of PBMCs, obtained after 12 months of ibrutinib treatment. The clonotype comes from a human donor with chronic lymphocytic leukemia.

The CDR3 nucleotides are TGTGCCAGCAGTGAGGACAGGGGTCAGCCCCAGCATTTT. This codes for CASSEDRGQPQHF. The gene calls are TRBV6-5 and TRBJ1-5, with TRBD1 identical over 9 bases. The V gene's germline CDR1 is MNHEY and CDR2 SVGAGI. The CDR3 is 13 amino acids. Germline trimming cut 5 bases from V and 6 bases from J; bases unmatched to any gene: 2.